Here is one T cell receptor (beta chain) with its context. Additional DNA sequences in this sample encode the identical CDR3. Enrolled through a virtual design, the participants were between roughly 18 and 100 years of age and came from some 26 US areas. The study assigned cohorts using participant-reported clinical history. As handled by the study authors: Amplification of reference gene primers provided the estimated nucleated cell counts. Assay: immunoSEQ multiplex PCR; the TCRdb copy retains only in-frame clones and omits some. The V and J calls and clone size are taken from that table; D and trimming were inferred from the DNA. The sample holds about 360,000 clones, approximately 86% seen once. These data originate in a study of blood T cell repertoires in COVID-19. The CDR3 extends over 13 amino acids. Trimming took off 3 bases at V and 2 bases at J, with 5 bases between the two ends. From germline, CDR1 is SGHAT and CDR2 FQNNGV.

The sequence came from a woman aged 40 to 50 with acute COVID-19. The chain couples TRBV11-2 to TRBJ1-5; D call uncertain. What was sequenced was PBMCs or T cells enriched from blood (not recorded which). CDR3 residues: CASSFSGNQPQHF. The DNA for the CDR3 is TGTGCCAGCAGCTTCAGTGGCAATCAGCCCCAGCATTTT.